The clone carrying this T cell receptor (beta chain) occurred many times. The CDR3 covers 15 residues. Germline V gene sequence: CDR1 LNHDA, CDR2 SQIVND (reference sequence). Trimming removed 3 bases from V and 2 bases from J, with 13 bases in between. This entry comes from a study of T cells in Graves' hyperthyroidism and ophthalmopathy. TCR beta CDR3 sequences were amplified from RNA transcripts. In the first-round RT-PCR of the TCR CDR3, the HTBI primer set was used. TCRdb fed the multiplex PCR reads into MiXCR, producing one record per CDR3 protein. The sample lists fewer than 450,000 distinct CDR3 sequences; about 17% were seen once.

V and J are TRBV19 and TRBJ1-1, with D possibly matching TRBD1 (5 bases). The sequence was collected from a woman in her twenties or thirties with Graves' hyperthyroidism that later progressed to Graves' ophthalmopathy. The sample comprised blood. CDR3 in amino acids: CASSINGAQNTEAFF. The CDR3 nucleotides read TGTGCCAGTAGTATCAATGGGGCCCAAAACACTGAAGCTTTCTTT.